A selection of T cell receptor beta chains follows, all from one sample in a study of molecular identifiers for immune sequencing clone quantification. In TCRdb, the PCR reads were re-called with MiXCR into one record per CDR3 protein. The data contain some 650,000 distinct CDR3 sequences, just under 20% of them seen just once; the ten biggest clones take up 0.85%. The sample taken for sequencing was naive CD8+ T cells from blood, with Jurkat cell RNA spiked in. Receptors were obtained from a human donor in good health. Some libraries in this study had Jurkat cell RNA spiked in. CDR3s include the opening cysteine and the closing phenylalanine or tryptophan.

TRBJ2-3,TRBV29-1,CSVVRGPTDTQYF
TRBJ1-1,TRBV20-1,CSARDVGEGNTEAFF
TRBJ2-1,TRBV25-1,CASSETGAYNEQFF
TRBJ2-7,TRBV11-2,CASSLVEGGRLPYSYEQYF
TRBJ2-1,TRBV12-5,CASGYDNEQFF
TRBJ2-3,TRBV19,CASSIQGTDTQYF
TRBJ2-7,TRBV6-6,CASSYSTARAYEQYF
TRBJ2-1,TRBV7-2,CASRRRGADEQFF
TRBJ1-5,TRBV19,CASRRRQSSNQPQHF
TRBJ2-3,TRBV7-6,CASSLVGQGPDAQYF
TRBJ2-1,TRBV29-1,CSVEGQGAYNEQFF
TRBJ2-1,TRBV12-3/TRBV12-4,CASSPTPGNEQFF
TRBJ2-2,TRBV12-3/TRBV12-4,CASRGDRATGELFF
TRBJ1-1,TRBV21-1,CASSREDRQNTEAFF
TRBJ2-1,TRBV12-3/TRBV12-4,CASSSPLQGNEQFF
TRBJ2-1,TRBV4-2,CASSPRTSGRYNEQFF
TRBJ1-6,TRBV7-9,CASSLGGQGYNSPLHF
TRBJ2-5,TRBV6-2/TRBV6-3,CASSYFRQGNIETQYF
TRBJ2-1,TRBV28,CASSLESSGRCNEQFF
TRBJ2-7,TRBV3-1,CASSPRWTGDYEQYF
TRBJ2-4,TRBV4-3,CASSQDSGMQNIQYF
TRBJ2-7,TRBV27,CVSRLAGTDEQYF
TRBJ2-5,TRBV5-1,CASRETGGLQTGDYQETQYF
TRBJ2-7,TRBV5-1,CASSHRQADYEQYF
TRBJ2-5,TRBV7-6,CASSPRRLAGGETQYF
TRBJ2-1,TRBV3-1,CASSPTLSGRAYNEQFF
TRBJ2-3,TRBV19,CASTNDVGDTQYF
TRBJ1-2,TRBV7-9,CASSLARDRTYGYTF
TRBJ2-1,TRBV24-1,CATSDLPRTSGLYNEQFF
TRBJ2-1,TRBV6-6,CASSPLAGGKNEQFF
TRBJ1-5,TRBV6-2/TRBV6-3,CASSQGIYSNQPQHF
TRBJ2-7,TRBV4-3,CASSQEDRGPYEQYF
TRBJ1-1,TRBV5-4,CATTPGGLDTEAFF
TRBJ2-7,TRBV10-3,CAISSSGDSYEQYF
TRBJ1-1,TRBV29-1,CSVVSTEAFF
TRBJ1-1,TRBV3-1,CASSPMAAGGRAMNTEAFF
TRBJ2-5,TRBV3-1,CASSQEAIQETQYF
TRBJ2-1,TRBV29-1,CSVEDGISYNEQFF
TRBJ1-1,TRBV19,CASNTGVNTEAFF
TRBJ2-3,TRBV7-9,CASSLAPDDTQYF